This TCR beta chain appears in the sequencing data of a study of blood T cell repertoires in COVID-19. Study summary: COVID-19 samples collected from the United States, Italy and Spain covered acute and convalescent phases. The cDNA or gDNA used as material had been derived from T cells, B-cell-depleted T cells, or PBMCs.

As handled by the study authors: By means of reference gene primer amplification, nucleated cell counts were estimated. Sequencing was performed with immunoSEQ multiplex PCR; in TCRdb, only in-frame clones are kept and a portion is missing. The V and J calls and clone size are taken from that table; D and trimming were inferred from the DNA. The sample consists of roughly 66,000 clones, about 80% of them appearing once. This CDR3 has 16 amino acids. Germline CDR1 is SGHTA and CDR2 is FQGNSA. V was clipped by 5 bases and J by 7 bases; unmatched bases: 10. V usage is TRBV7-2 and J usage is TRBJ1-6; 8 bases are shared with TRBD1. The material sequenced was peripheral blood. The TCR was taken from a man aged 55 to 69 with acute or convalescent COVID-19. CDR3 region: CASSPPRTGKNSPLHF. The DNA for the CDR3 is TGTGCCAGCAGCCCACCGAGGACAGGGAAGAATTCACCCCTCCACTTT.